One and the same sample provided the 2 T cell receptor beta chains below, sequenced in a study of PD-1 and CTLA-4 blockade in melanoma. The assay was immunoSEQ multiplex PCR, and TCRdb's table has in-frame clones only and misses some. The sample consists of tens of thousands of clones, about 91% of them appearing once. Sample: CD8+ T cells from peripheral blood, taken before anti-PD-1 treatment. These receptor sequences come from a human donor with melanoma.

In this sample, this clone turned up a few times. This chain uses TRBV11-2 with TRBJ1-2; D possibly corresponds to TRBD1 (6 bases). The CDR3 sequence is 14 residues long. The V gene lost 5 bases and the J gene lost 3 bases, with 13 bases spanning the gap. Germline CDR1 reads SGHAT; CDR2 reads FQNNGV. CDR3 residues: CASSPGVRDYGYTF. For the CDR3, the DNA is TGTGCCAGCAGCCCAGGGGTCCGGGACTATGGCTACACCTTC.

This clone is medium-sized in the sample. This chain connects TRBV28 to TRBJ2-2; TRBD2 agrees at 9 bases. Per the germline V gene, CDR1 is MDHEN and CDR2 is SYDVKM. V lost 4 bases and J lost 4; bases outside the gene matches: 7. CDR3 size: 16 residues. The CDR3 nucleotides read TGTGCCAGCAGTTCAGGAGCGGGGGGAGGCACCGGGGAGCTGTTTTTT. It codes for CASSSGAGGGTGELFF.